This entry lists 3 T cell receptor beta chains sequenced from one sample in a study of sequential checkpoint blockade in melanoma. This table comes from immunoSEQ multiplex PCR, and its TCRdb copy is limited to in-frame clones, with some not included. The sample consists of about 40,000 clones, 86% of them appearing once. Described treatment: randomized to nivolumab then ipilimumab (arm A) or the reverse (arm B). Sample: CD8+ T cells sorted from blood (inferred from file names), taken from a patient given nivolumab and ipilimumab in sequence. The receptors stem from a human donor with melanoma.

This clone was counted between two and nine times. CDR3 nucleotide sequence: TGTGCCAGTAGTATTAGCGGGAACACCTACGAGCAGTACTTC. This encodes CASSISGNTYEQYF. The V call is TRBV19, the J call TRBJ2-5; 8 bases are shared with TRBD2. The end of the DNA aligns better with TRBJ2-7, so the J call may be wrong. This CDR3 has 14 residues. CDR1 LNHDA and CDR2 SQIVND come from the germline V gene (reference sequence).

CDR3 region: CASSTGLAAYNEQFF. In nucleotides, the CDR3 is TGTGCCAGTAGTACAGGACTAGCGGCCTACAATGAGCAGTTCTTC. This chain connects TRBV19 to TRBJ2-1, with 10 bases matching TRBD2. The trim removed 4 bases at V and 2 bases at J, leaving 2 bases unmatched. The CDR3 runs to 15 residues. The germline gives CDR1 LNHDA, CDR2 SQIVND (reference sequence).

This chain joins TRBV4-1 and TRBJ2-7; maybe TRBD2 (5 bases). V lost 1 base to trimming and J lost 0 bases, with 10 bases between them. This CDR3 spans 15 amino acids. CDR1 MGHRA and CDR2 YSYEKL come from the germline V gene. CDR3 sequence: CASSQGGGSSYEQYV. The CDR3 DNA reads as TGCGCCAGCAGCCAAGGAGGCGGGTCCTCCTACGAGCAGTACGTC.